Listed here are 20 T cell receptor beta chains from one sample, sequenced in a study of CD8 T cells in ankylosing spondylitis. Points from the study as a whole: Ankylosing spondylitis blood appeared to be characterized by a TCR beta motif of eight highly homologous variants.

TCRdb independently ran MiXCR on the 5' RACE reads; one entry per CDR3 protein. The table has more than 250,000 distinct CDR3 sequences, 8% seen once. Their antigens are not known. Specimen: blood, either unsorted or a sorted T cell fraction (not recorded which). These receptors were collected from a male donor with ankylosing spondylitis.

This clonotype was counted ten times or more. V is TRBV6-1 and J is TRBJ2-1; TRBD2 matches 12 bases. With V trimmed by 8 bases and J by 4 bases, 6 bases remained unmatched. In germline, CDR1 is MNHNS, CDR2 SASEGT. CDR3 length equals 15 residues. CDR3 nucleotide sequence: TGTGCCAGCGTAAGACTAGCGGGAGTATACAATGAGCAGTTCTTC. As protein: CASVRLAGVYNEQFF.

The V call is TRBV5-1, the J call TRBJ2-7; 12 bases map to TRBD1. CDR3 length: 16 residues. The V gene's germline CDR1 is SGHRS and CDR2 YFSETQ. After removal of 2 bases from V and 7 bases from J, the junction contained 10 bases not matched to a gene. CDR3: CASSFEPGQGAREQYF. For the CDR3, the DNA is TGCGCCAGCAGCTTCGAACCGGGACAGGGGGCGAGGGAGCAGTACTTC.

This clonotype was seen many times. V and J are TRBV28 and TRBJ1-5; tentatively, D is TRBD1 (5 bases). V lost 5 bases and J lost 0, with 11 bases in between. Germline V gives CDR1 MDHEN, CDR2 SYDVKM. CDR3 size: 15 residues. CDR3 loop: CASSLRQTSNQPQHF. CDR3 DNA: TGTGCCAGCAGTCTGAGACAGACTAGCAATCAGCCCCAGCATTTT.

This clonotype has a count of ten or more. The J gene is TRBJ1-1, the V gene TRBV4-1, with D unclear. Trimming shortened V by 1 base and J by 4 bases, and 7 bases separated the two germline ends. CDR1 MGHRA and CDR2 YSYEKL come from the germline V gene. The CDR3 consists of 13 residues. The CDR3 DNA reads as TGCGCCAGCAGCCAAGGGGTGAGCACTGAAGCTTTCTTT. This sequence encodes CASSQGVSTEAFF.

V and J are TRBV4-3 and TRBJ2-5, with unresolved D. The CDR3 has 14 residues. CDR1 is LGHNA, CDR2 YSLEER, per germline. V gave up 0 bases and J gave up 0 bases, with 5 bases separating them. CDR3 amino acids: CASSQEEYQETQYF. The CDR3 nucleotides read TGCGCCAGCAGCCAAGAGGAGTACCAAGAGACCCAGTACTTC.

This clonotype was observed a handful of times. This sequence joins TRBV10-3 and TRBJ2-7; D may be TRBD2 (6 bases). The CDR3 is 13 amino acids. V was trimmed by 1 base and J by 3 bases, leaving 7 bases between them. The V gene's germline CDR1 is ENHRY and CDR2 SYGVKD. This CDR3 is CAISELGGYEQYF. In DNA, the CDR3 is TGTGCCATCAGTGAGTTGGGAGGCTACGAGCAGTACTTC.

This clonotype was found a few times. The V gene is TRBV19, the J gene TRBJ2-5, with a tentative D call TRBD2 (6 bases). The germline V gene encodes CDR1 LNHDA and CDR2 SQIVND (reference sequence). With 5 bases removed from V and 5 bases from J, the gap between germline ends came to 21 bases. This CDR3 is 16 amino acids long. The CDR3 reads CASSPTTTPGRETQYF. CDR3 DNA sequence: TGTGCCAGTAGTCCCACGACAACCCCGGGGAGGGAGACCCAGTACTTC. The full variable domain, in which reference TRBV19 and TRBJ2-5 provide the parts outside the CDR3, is DGGITQSPKYLFRKEGQNVTLSCEQNLNHDAMYWYRQDPGQGLRLIYYSQIVNDFQKGDIAEGYSVSREKKESFPLTVTSAQKNPTAFYLCASSPTTTPGRETQYFGPGTRLLVL.

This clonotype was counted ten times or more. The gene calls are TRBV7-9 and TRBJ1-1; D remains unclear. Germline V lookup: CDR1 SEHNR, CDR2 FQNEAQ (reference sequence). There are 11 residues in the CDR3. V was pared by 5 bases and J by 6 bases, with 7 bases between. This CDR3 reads CASSQAAEAFF. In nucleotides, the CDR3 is TGTGCCAGCAGCCAGGCGGCTGAAGCTTTCTTT.

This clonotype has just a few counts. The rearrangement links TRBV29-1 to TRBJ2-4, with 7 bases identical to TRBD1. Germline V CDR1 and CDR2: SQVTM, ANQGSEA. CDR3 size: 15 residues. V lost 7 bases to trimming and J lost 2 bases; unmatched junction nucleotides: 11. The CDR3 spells CSALVQGRPKNIQYF. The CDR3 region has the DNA TGCAGCGCTCTGGTACAGGGGAGACCCAAAAACATTCAGTACTTC.

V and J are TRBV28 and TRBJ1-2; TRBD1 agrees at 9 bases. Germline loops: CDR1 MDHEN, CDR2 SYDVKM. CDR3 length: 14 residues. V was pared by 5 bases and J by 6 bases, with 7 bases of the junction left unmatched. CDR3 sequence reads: CASSLTGGANGYTF. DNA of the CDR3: TGTGCCAGCAGTCTTACAGGGGGCGCGAATGGCTACACCTTC.

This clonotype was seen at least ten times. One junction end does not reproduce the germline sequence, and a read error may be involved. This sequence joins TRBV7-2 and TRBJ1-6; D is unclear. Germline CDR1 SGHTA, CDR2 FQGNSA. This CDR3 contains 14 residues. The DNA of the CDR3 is TGCGCCAGCAGCTTGGACGGTTATAATTCACCCCTCCACTTT. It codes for CASSLDGYNSPLHF.

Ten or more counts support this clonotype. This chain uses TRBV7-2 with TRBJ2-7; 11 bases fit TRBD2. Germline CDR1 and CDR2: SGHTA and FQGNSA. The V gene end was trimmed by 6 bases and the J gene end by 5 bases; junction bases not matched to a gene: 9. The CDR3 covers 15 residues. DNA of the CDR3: TGTGCCAGCAGACCGAAACTAGCGGGAGTGGACGAGCAGTACTTC. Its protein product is CASRPKLAGVDEQYF. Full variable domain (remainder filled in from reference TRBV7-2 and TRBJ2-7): GAGVSQSPSNKVTEKGKDVELRCDPISGHTALYWYRQSLGQGLEFLIYFQGNSAPDKSGLPSDRFSAERTGGSVSTLTIQRTQQEDSAVYLCASRPKLAGVDEQYFGPGTRLTVT.

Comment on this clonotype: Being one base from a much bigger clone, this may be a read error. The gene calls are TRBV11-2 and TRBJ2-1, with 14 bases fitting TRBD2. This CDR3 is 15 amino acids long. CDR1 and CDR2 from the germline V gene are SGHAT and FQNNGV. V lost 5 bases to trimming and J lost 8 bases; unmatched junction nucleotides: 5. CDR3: CASSPGTSGSYEQFF. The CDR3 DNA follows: TGTGCCAGCAGCCCCGGGACTAGCGGGAGCTATGAGCAGTTCTTC.

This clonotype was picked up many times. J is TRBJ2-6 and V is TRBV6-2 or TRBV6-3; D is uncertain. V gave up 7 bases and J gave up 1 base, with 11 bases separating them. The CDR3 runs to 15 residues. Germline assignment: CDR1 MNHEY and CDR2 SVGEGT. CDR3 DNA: TGTGCCAGCACCCACGGTGGGTCTGGGGCCAACGTCCTGACTTTC. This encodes CASTHGGSGANVLTF.

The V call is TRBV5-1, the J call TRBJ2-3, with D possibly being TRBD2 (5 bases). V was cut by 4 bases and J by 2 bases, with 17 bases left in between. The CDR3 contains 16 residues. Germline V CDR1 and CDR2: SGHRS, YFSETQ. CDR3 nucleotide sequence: TGCGCCAGCAGCAACGTTGGCGGACTTTCCACAGATACGCAGTATTTT. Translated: CASSNVGGLSTDTQYF.

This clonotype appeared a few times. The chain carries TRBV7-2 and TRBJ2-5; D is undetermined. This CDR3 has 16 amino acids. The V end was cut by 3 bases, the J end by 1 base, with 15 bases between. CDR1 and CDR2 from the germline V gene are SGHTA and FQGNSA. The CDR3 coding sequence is TGTGCCAGCAGCTTTCAGACACGGATGATCCAAGAGACCCAGTACTTC. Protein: CASSFQTRMIQETQYF. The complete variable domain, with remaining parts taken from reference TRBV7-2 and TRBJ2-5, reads GAGVSQSPSNKVTEKGKDVELRCDPISGHTALYWYRQSLGQGLEFLIYFQGNSAPDKSGLPSDRFSAERTGGSVSTLTIQRTQQEDSAVYLCASSFQTRMIQETQYFGPGTRLLVL.

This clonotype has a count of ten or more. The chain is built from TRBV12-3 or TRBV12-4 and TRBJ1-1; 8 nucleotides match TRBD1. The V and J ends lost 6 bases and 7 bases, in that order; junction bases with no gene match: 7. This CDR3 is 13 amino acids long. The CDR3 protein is CASRPYGQGEAFF. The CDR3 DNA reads TGTGCCAGCAGGCCCTACGGACAGGGTGAAGCTTTCTTT.

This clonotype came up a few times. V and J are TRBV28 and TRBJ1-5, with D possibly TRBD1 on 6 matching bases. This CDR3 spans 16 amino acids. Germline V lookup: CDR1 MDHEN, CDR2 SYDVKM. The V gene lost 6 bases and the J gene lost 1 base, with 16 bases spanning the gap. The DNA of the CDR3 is TGTGCCAGCAGGGAAGGGACACTAGGGAGCAATCAGCCCCAGCATTTT. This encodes CASREGTLGSNQPQHF.

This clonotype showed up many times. The CDR3 sequence is CASSYGDLWGYTF. CDR3 bases: TGTGCCAGCAGTTACGGCGACCTATGGGGCTACACCTTC. The chain employs TRBV6-5 and TRBJ1-2; the D is unclear. The V gene's germline CDR1 is MNHEY and CDR2 SVGAGI. V lost 2 bases to trimming and J lost 8 bases, with 12 bases between them. This CDR3 spans 13 amino acids.

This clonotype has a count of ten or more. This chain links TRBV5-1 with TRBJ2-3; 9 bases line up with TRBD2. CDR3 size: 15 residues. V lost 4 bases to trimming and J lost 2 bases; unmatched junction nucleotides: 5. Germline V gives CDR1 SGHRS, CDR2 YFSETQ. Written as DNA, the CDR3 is TGCGCCAGCAGCCCGCGGGAGGGACTCACAGATACGCAGTATTTT. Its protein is CASSPREGLTDTQYF.